A selection of T cell receptor beta chains follows, all from one sample in a study of cytomegalovirus exposure and HLA in healthy donors. The assay was immunoSEQ multiplex PCR, and TCRdb's table has in-frame clones only and misses some. The sample carries more than 90,000 clones, 70% to 80% recorded once. The sample comprised PBMCs. All receptors come from a middle-aged man in good health and CMV-seropositive. CDR3s include the opening cysteine and the closing phenylalanine or tryptophan. D genes are given only for firm matches. The size entry is marked missing in some rows and otherwise reads once, few, many or a size class.

d_call: TRBD1; j_call: TRBJ2-3; clone_size: .; v_call: TRBV7-9; cdr3_aa: CSSSPGTGGIRDTQYF; cdr3_nt: TGTTCCAGCAGCCCTGGGACAGGGGGTATAAGAGATACGCAGTATTTT
d_call: TRBD2; j_call: TRBJ2-2; clone_size: .; v_call: TRBV6-5; cdr3_aa: CASSLAGPNTGELFF; cdr3_nt: TGTGCCAGCAGCCTAGCGGGGCCGAACACCGGGGAGCTGTTTTTT
d_call: .; j_call: TRBJ2-2; clone_size: .; v_call: TRBV5-1; cdr3_aa: CASSSPLNTGELFF; cdr3_nt: TGCGCCAGCAGCTCACCACTGAACACCGGGGAGCTGTTTTTT
d_call: TRBD2; j_call: TRBJ2-2; clone_size: .; v_call: TRBV4-3; cdr3_aa: CASSQRLAGGSELFF; cdr3_nt: TGCGCCAGCAGCCAGCGACTAGCGGGGGGGTCGGAGCTGTTTTTT
d_call: TRBD1; j_call: TRBJ1-1; clone_size: .; v_call: TRBV29-1; cdr3_aa: CSAKTGHTEAFF; cdr3_nt: TGCAGCGCCAAGACAGGGCACACTGAAGCTTTCTTT
d_call: .; j_call: TRBJ1-3; clone_size: .; v_call: TRBV7-9; cdr3_aa: CASSSGHGGGNTIYF; cdr3_nt: TGTGCCAGCAGCTCCGGACATGGCGGTGGAAACACCATATATTTT
d_call: TRBD1; j_call: TRBJ1-2; clone_size: .; v_call: TRBV6-1; cdr3_aa: CASMTGGDYGYTF; cdr3_nt: TGTGCCAGTATGACAGGGGGCGACTATGGCTACACCTTC
d_call: .; j_call: TRBJ1-1; clone_size: .; v_call: TRBV19; cdr3_aa: CASSIGVDGRGTEAFF; cdr3_nt: TGTGCCAGTAGTATAGGGGTGGACGGCCGGGGGACTGAAGCTTTCTTT
d_call: TRBD1; j_call: TRBJ1-1; clone_size: .; v_call: TRBV29-1; cdr3_aa: CSARTGGTEAFF; cdr3_nt: TGCAGCGCACGTACAGGGGGGACTGAAGCTTTCTTT
d_call: .; j_call: TRBJ2-7; clone_size: .; v_call: TRBV28; cdr3_aa: CASRTGHSYEQYF; cdr3_nt: TGTGCCAGCAGAACGGGACACTCCTACGAGCAGTACTTC
d_call: .; j_call: TRBJ1-1; clone_size: once; v_call: TRBV6-5; cdr3_aa: CASSWGLLNTEAFF; cdr3_nt: TGTGCCAGCAGTTGGGGACTTTTGAACACTGAAGCTTTCTTT
d_call: .; j_call: TRBJ2-7; clone_size: few; v_call: TRBV7-9; cdr3_aa: CASSFVQETYEQYF; cdr3_nt: TGTGCCAGCAGCTTCGTACAGGAAACCTACGAGCAGTACTTC
d_call: TRBD2; j_call: TRBJ2-1; clone_size: .; v_call: TRBV7-9; cdr3_aa: CASSLISWTSGGLYNEQFF; cdr3_nt: TGTGCCAGCAGCTTAATATCGTGGACTAGCGGGGGCCTATACAATGAGCAGTTCTTC
d_call: TRBD1; j_call: TRBJ2-5; clone_size: .; v_call: TRBV5-1; cdr3_aa: CASSWVGQGTETQYF; cdr3_nt: TGCGCCAGCAGCTGGGTAGGACAGGGAACGGAGACCCAGTACTTC
d_call: TRBD2; j_call: TRBJ2-7; clone_size: few; v_call: TRBV5-1; cdr3_aa: CASSLRTSGSPRDF; cdr3_nt: TGCGCCAGCAGCTTGAGAACTAGCGGGAGCCCCAGGGACTTC
d_call: .; j_call: TRBJ1-2; clone_size: once; v_call: TRBV28; cdr3_aa: CASNLGQYGGYTF; cdr3_nt: TGTGCCAGCAACCTGGGACAATACGGTGGCTACACCTTC
d_call: .; j_call: TRBJ1-5; clone_size: .; v_call: TRBV5-1; cdr3_aa: CATQGFQPQHF; cdr3_nt: TGCGCCACCCAGGGGTTCCAGCCCCAGCATTTT
d_call: .; j_call: TRBJ1-1; clone_size: .; v_call: TRBV5-1; cdr3_aa: CASSLGSEGVEAFF; cdr3_nt: TGCGCCAGCAGCTTGGGGTCTGAGGGGGTTGAAGCTTTCTTT
d_call: .; j_call: TRBJ1-5; clone_size: few; v_call: TRBV7-2; cdr3_aa: CASSLTASNQPQHF; cdr3_nt: TGTGCCAGCAGCCTAACAGCTAGCAATCAGCCCCAGCATTTT
d_call: .; j_call: TRBJ2-1; clone_size: .; v_call: TRBV18; cdr3_aa: CASSPIRLPYVYNEQFF; cdr3_nt: TGTGCCAGCTCACCAATACGACTTCCCTACGTTTACAATGAGCAGTTCTTC
d_call: TRBD1; j_call: TRBJ2-7; clone_size: .; v_call: TRBV19; cdr3_aa: CASSARDRSSYEQYF; cdr3_nt: TGTGCCAGTAGTGCGAGGGACAGGAGCTCCTACGAGCAGTACTTC
d_call: .; j_call: TRBJ1-3; clone_size: once; v_call: TRBV5-4; cdr3_aa: CASSLRVFSRGTIYF; cdr3_nt: TGTGCCAGCAGCTTGAGAGTCTTTTCACGGGGCACCATATATTTT
d_call: .; j_call: TRBJ1-1; clone_size: .; v_call: TRBV27; cdr3_aa: CASTLGRGANTEAFF; cdr3_nt: TGTGCCAGCACCCTAGGGAGGGGAGCTAACACTGAAGCTTTCTTT
d_call: TRBD2; j_call: TRBJ2-3; clone_size: .; v_call: TRBV19; cdr3_aa: CASTPLAGTTDTQYF; cdr3_nt: TGTGCCAGTACCCCATTAGCGGGGACCACAGATACGCAGTATTTT
d_call: .; j_call: TRBJ1-1; clone_size: .; v_call: TRBV13; cdr3_aa: CACSSWGVRSTEAFF; cdr3_nt: TGTGCCTGTTCATCTTGGGGGGTGCGAAGCACTGAAGCTTTCTTT
d_call: .; j_call: TRBJ2-1; clone_size: .; v_call: TRBV28; cdr3_aa: CASSTTGGSSYNEQFF; cdr3_nt: TGTGCCAGCAGTACGACGGGTGGGAGCTCCTACAATGAGCAGTTCTTC
d_call: .; j_call: TRBJ2-1; clone_size: .; v_call: TRBV19; cdr3_aa: CASSIYYNEQFF; cdr3_nt: TGTGCCAGTAGTATTTACTACAATGAGCAGTTCTTC
d_call: TRBD2; j_call: TRBJ2-7; clone_size: .; v_call: TRBV29-1; cdr3_aa: CSVDTASGRAYEQYF; cdr3_nt: TGCAGCGTTGATACTGCCAGCGGGAGGGCCTACGAGCAGTACTTC
d_call: .; j_call: TRBJ2-3; clone_size: .; v_call: TRBV6-5; cdr3_aa: CASSRPSATGQYF; cdr3_nt: TGTGCCAGCAGTCGGCCGAGCGCAACGGGGCAGTATTTT
d_call: .; j_call: TRBJ2-5; clone_size: .; v_call: TRBV28; cdr3_aa: CASSRRGFGVKETQYF; cdr3_nt: TGTGCCAGCAGCCGCAGGGGTTTCGGCGTAAAAGAGACCCAGTACTTC
d_call: .; j_call: TRBJ1-2; clone_size: .; v_call: TRBV19; cdr3_aa: CASSFSPGNPRGYTF; cdr3_nt: TGTGCCAGTAGTTTCTCTCCAGGGAATCCCAGGGGCTACACCTTC
d_call: TRBD1; j_call: TRBJ1-5; clone_size: .; v_call: TRBV4-1; cdr3_aa: CASSQERQGGNQPQHF; cdr3_nt: TGCGCCAGCAGCCAAGAACGACAGGGGGGCAATCAGCCCCAGCATTTT
d_call: TRBD1; j_call: TRBJ2-7; clone_size: .; v_call: TRBV6-6; cdr3_aa: CASSLGQGGEIRYF; cdr3_nt: TGTGCCAGCAGTCTTGGACAGGGAGGCGAAATAAGGTACTTC
d_call: .; j_call: TRBJ1-5; clone_size: .; v_call: TRBV9; cdr3_aa: CASSVDDGGVGNQPQHF; cdr3_nt: TGTGCCAGCAGCGTAGACGACGGAGGGGTTGGCAATCAGCCCCAGCATTTT
d_call: .; j_call: TRBJ2-7; clone_size: few; v_call: TRBV27; cdr3_aa: CASSPPTGKNEQYF; cdr3_nt: TGTGCCAGCAGTCCCCCGACAGGAAAGAACGAGCAGTACTTC
d_call: .; j_call: TRBJ2-7; clone_size: .; v_call: TRBV5-1; cdr3_aa: CASSLLAVSYEQYF; cdr3_nt: TGCGCCAGCAGCTTGCTGGCGGTCTCCTACGAGCAGTACTTC
d_call: .; j_call: TRBJ2-7; clone_size: .; v_call: TRBV7-9; cdr3_aa: CASSGQGVYEQYF; cdr3_nt: TGTGCCAGCAGCGGCCAGGGCGTTTACGAGCAGTACTTC
d_call: .; j_call: TRBJ2-4; clone_size: .; v_call: TRBV10-1; cdr3_aa: CASSHPSGAKNIQYF; cdr3_nt: TGCGCCAGCAGTCACCCCAGCGGAGCCAAAAACATTCAGTACTTC
d_call: TRBD1; j_call: TRBJ2-7; clone_size: .; v_call: TRBV6-5; cdr3_aa: CASGSRDSSSYEQYF; cdr3_nt: TGTGCCAGCGGATCCCGGGACAGTAGCTCCTACGAGCAGTACTTC
d_call: TRBD1; j_call: TRBJ2-7; clone_size: .; v_call: TRBV19; cdr3_aa: CASSKDRENYEQYF; cdr3_nt: TGTGCCAGTTCTAAGGACAGGGAAAACTACGAGCAGTACTTC